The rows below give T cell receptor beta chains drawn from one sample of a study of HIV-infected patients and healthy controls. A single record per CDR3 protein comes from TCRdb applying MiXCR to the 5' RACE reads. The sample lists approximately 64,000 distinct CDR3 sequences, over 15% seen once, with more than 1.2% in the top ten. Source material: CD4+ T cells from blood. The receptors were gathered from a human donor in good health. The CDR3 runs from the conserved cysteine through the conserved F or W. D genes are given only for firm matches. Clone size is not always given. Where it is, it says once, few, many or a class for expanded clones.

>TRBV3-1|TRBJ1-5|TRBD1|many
TGTGCCAGCAGCCAAGAAGGGACAGGCAATCAGCCCCAGCATTTT
CASSQEGTGNQPQHF
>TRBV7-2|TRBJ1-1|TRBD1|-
TGTGCCAGCAGCTCGACAGGGTTGGGGCTCGAAGCTTTCTTT
CASSSTGLGLEAFF
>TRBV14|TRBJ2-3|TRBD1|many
TGTGCCAGCAGCCAGGGACAGGGGTTTGCAGATACGCAGTATTTT
CASSQGQGFADTQYF
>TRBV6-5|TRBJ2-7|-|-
TGTGGGACGGGGCGGAGACAGGCCTACGAGCAGTACTTC
CGTGRRQAYEQYF
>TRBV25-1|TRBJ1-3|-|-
TGTGCCAGCAGTTTCGATAACACCATATATTTT
CASSFDNTIYF
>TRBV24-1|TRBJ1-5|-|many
TGTGCCACCAGTGAGTCCCAACAGCCCCAGCATTTT
CATSESQQPQHF
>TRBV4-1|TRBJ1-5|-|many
TGCGCCAGCAGCCAAGATGGACAGCCGAATCAGCCCCAGCATTTT
CASSQDGQPNQPQHF
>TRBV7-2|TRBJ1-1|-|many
TGTGCCAGCAGCTTTAGCGCCCTGAACACTGAAGCTTTCTTT
CASSFSALNTEAFF
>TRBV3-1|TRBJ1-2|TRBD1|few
TGTGCCAGCAGCCAAGATCGGGGAGACAGGGGCGTCTATGGCTACACCTTC
CASSQDRGDRGVYGYTF
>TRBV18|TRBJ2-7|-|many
TGTGCCAGCTCACCCGACAGCACTTACGAGCAGTACTTC
CASSPDSTYEQYF
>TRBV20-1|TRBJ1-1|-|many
TGCAGTGCTAGATCAGGGGCGGATAACACTGAAGCTTTCTTT
CSARSGADNTEAFF
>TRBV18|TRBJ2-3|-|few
TGTGCCAGCTCACCATCCACCCCGTATACGCAGTATTTT
CASSPSTPYTQYF
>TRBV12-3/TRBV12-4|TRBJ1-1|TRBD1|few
TGTGCCAGCAGTTTAAGTGGGGACAGGGGGAAGGCTTTCTTT
CASSLSGDRGKAFF
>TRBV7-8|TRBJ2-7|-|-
TGTGCCAGCTCCACTAGGGGAACAGGGTCGGTCTACGAGCAGTACTTC
CASSTRGTGSVYEQYF
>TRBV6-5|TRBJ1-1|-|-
TGTGCCAGCAGTTACTCGGACTCTGAAGCTTTCTTT
CASSYSDSEAFF
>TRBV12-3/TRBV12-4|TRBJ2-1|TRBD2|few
TGTGCCAGCATCGGTCTTAGCGGGGGGAAGGGCGATGAGCAGTTCTTC
CASIGLSGGKGDEQFF
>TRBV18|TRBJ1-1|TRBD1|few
TGTGCCAGCTCACCACTGAGGGACAGAGAAGCTTTCTTT
CASSPLRDREAFF
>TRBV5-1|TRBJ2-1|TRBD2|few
TGCGCCAGCAGCTCGGTGGGTGCGGGGGGCCTGAGCTCCTACAATGAGCAGTTCTTC
CASSSVGAGGLSSYNEQFF
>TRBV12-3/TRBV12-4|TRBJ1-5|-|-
TGTGCCAGCAGTTTAGACCAAGGTCAGCCCCAGCATTTT
CASSLDQGQPQHF
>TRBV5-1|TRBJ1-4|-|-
TGCGCCAGCAGCTTGGGAGGGGCAGAAGAAAAACTGTTTTTT
CASSLGGAEEKLFF
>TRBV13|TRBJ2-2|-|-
TGTGCCAGCAGCTTTAGCTCGAACACCGGGGAGCTGTTTTTT
CASSFSSNTGELFF
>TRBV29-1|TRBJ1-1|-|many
TGCAGCGTTGGGGGTGGACGCGGAGAGAACACTGAAGCTTTCTTT
CSVGGGRGENTEAFF